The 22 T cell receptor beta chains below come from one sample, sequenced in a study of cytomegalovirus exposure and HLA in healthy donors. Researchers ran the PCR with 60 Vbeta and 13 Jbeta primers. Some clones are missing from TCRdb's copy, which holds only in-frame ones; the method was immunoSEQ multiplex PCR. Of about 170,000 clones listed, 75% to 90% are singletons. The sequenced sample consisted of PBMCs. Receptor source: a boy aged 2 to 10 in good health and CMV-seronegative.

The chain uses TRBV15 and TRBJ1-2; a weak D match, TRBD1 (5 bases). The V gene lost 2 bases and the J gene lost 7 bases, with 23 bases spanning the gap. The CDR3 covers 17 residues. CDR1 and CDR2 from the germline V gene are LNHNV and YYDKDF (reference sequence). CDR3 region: CATSRRTPPTVLGGYTF. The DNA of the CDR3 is TGTGCCACCAGCAGACGTACCCCGCCGACAGTTTTGGGTGGCTACACCTTC.

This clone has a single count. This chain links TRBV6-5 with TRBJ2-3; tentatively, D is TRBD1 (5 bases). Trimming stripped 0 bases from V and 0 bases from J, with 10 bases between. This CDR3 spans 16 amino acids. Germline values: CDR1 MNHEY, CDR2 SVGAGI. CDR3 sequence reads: CASSYSIQASTDTQYF. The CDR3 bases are TGTGCCAGCAGTTACTCGATACAGGCGAGCACAGATACGCAGTATTTT.

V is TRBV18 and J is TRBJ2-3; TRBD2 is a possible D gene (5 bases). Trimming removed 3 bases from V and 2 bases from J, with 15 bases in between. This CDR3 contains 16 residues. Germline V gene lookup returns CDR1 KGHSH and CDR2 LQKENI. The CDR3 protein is CASSPRDPLSTDTQYF. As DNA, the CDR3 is TGTGCCAGCTCACCCCGGGATCCGCTTTCCACAGATACGCAGTATTTT.

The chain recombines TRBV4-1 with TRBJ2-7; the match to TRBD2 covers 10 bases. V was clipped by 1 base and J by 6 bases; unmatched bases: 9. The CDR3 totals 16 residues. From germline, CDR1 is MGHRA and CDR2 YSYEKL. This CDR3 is CASSQGTLAGRGEQYF. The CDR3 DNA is TGCGCCAGCAGCCAAGGCACACTAGCGGGGAGAGGCGAGCAGTACTTC.

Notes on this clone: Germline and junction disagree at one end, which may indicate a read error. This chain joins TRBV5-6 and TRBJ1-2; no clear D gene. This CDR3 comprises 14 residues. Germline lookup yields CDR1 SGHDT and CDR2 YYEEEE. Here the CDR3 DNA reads TGTGCCAGCAGCCCGGCCACGGGTAACTATGTCTACACCTTC. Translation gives CASSPATGNYVYTF.

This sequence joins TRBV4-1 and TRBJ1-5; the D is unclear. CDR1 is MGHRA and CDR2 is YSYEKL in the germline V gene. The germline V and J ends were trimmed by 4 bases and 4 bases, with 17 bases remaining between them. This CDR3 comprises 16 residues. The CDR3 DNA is TGCGCCAGCAGCCCGGGTCGCCGTATCATTAATCAGCCCCAGCATTTT. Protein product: CASSPGRRIINQPQHF.

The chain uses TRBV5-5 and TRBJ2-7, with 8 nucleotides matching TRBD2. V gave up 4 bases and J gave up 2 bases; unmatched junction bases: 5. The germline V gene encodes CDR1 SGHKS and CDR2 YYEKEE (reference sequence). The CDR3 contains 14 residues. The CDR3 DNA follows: TGTGCCAGCAGCCGTAGCGGGGCCCCCTACGAGCAGTACGTC. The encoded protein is CASSRSGAPYEQYV.

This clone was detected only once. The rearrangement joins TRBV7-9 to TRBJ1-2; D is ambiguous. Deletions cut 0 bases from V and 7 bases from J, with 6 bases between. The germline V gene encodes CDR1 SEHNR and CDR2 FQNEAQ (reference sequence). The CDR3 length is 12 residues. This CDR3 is CASSLATAGYTF. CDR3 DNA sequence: TGTGCCAGCAGCTTAGCTACTGCTGGCTACACCTTC.

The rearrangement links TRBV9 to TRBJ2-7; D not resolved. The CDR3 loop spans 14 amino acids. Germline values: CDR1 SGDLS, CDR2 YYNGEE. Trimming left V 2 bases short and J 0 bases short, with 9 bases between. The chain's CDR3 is CASSVASSSYEQYF. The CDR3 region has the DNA TGTGCCAGCAGCGTTGCGTCTAGCTCCTACGAGCAGTACTTC.

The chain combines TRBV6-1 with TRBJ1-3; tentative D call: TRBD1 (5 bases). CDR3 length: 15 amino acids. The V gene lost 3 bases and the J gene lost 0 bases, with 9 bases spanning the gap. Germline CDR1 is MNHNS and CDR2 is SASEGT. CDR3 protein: CASSDETASGNTIYF. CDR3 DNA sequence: TGTGCCAGCAGTGACGAGACAGCCTCTGGAAACACCATATATTTT.

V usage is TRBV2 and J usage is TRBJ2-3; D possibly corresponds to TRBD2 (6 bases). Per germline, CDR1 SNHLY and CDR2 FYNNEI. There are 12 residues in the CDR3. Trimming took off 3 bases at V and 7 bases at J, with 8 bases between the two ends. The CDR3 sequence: CASSDGGYTQYF. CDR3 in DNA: TGTGCCAGCAGTGATGGGGGGTATACGCAGTATTTT.

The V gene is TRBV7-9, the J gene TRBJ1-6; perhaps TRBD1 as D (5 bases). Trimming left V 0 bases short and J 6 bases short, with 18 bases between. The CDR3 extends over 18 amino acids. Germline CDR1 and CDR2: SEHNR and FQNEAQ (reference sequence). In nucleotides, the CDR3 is TGTGCCAGCAGCTTAGCGATGTCAGGGCAAGCCGGTAATTCACCCCTCCACTTT. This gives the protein CASSLAMSGQAGNSPLHF.

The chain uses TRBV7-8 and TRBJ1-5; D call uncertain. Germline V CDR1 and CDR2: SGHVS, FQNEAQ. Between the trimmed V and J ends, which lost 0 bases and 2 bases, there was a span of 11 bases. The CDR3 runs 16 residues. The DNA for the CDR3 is TGTGCCAGCAGCTTAGCAACCGGGTTTCGCAATCAGCCCCAGCATTTT. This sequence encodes CASSLATGFRNQPQHF. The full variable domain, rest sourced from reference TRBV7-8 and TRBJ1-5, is GAGVSQSPRYKVAKRGQDVALRCDPISGHVSLFWYQQALGQGPEFLTYFQNEAQLDKSGLPSDRFFAERPEGSVSTLKIQRTQQEDSAVYLCASSLATGFRNQPQHFGDGTRLSIL.

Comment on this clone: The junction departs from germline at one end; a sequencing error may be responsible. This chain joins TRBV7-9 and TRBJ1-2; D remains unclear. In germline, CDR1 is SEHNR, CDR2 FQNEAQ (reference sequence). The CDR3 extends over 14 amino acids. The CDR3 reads CSSSSSDRGYGYTF. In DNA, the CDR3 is TGTTCCAGCAGTTCCTCAGACCGGGGCTATGGCTACACCTTC.

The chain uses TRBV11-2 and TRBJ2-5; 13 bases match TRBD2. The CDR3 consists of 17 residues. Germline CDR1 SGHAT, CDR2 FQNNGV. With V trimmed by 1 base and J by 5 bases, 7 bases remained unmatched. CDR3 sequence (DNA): TGTGCCAGCAGCTTAGGACTAGCGGGAGGTGGGCAGGAGACCCAGTACTTC. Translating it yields CASSLGLAGGGQETQYF.

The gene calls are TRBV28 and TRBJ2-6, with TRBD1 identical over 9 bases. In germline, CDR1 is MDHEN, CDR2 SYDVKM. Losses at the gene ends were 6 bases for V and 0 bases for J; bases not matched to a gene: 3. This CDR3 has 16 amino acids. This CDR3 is CASRTGGSSGANVLTF. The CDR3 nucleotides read TGTGCCAGCAGGACAGGGGGGTCCTCTGGGGCCAACGTCCTGACTTTC. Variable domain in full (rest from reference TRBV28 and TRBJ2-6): DVKVTQSSRYLVKRTGEKVFLECVQDMDHENMFWYRQDPGLGLRLIYFSYDVKMKEKGDIPEGYSVSREKKERFSLILESASTNQTSMYLCASRTGGSSGANVLTFGAGSRLTVL.

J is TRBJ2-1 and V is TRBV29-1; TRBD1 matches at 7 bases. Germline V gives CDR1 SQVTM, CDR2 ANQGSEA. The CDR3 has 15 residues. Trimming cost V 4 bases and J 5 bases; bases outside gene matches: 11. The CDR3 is CSVGIPGQSDNEQFF. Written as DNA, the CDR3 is TGCAGCGTTGGAATACCGGGACAGAGCGACAATGAGCAGTTCTTC.

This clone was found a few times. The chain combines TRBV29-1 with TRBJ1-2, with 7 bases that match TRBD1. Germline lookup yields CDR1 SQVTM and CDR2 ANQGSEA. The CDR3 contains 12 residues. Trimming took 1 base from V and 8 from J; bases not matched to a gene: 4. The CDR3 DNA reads TGCAGCGTTGAAGGACAGGGAGGAGGCTACACCTTC. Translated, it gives CSVEGQGGGYTF.

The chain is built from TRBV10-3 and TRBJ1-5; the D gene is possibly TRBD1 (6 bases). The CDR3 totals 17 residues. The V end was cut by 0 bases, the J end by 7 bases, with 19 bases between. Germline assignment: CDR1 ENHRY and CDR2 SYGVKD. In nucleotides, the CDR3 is TGTGCCATCAGTGAGTCCGTTGGGGGAAAGAGGGGGCAGCCCCAGCATTTT. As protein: CAISESVGGKRGQPQHF.

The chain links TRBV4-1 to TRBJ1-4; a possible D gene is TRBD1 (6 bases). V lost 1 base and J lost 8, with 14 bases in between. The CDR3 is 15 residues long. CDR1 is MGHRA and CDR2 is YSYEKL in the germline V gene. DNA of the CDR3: TGCGCCAGCAGCCAAGTCGGGGGGCTAAGAGAAAAACTGTTTTTT. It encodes CASSQVGGLREKLFF.

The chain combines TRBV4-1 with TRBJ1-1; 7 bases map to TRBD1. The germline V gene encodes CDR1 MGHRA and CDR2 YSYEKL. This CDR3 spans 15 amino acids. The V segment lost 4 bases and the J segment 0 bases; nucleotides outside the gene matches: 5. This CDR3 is CASSPRDRVNTEAFF. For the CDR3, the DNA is TGCGCCAGCAGCCCCAGGGACAGAGTGAACACTGAAGCTTTCTTT.

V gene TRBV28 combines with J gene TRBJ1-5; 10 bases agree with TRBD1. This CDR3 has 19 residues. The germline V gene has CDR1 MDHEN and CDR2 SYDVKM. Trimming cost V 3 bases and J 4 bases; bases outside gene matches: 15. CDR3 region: CASSFRGTGVLGKNQPQHF. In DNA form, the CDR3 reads TGTGCCAGCAGTTTTAGAGGGACAGGGGTTCTTGGAAAGAATCAGCCCCAGCATTTT.